These T cell receptor beta chains were read from a single sample in a study of Tregs in tolerant kidney transplant recipients. Measured with immunoSEQ multiplex PCR; TCRdb has only the in-frame clones, and not every one. The sample has 98,000 or so clones, roughly 89% seen once. The material sequenced was CD4+ T cells from blood, taken before the transplant. These receptors all come from a human donor who received a combined kidney and bone marrow transplant. CDR3s include the opening cysteine and the closing phenylalanine or tryptophan. The D gene is left open where the match is weak. Clone size appears in some rows only: once, few, many, or a class for an expanded clone.

J gene: TRBJ1-1; D gene: TRBD1; clone size: -; V gene: TRBV28; CDR3 DNA: TGTGCCAGCAGTCCCATCTCTAAGGCATATAGACAGGGTTTACAAGCTTTCTTT; CDR3 protein: CASSPISKAYRQGLQAFF
J gene: TRBJ2-5; D gene: -; clone size: -; V gene: TRBV7-9; CDR3 DNA: TGTGCCAGCAGCTTTAGGCTAGCGAACCAAGAGACCCAGTACTTC; CDR3 protein: CASSFRLANQETQYF
J gene: TRBJ2-1; D gene: TRBD1; clone size: -; V gene: TRBV5-1; CDR3 DNA: TGCGCCAGCAGCGTTAGCGGACAGGGCGACTCCTACAATGAGCAGTTCTTC; CDR3 protein: CASSVSGQGDSYNEQFF
J gene: TRBJ2-5; D gene: -; clone size: -; V gene: TRBV6-6; CDR3 DNA: TGTGCCAGCAGTCCGACAGAGTACCAAGAGACCCAGTACTTC; CDR3 protein: CASSPTEYQETQYF
J gene: TRBJ2-7; D gene: -; clone size: -; V gene: TRBV5-1; CDR3 DNA: TGCGCCAGCAGCTCGGGGATAGATGTCGGCGAGCAGTACTTC; CDR3 protein: CASSSGIDVGEQYF
J gene: TRBJ2-1; D gene: -; clone size: -; V gene: TRBV30; CDR3 DNA: TGTGCCTGGGGAAAAGGGAGGACGGGCAATGAGCAGTTCTTC; CDR3 protein: CAWGKGRTGNEQFF
J gene: TRBJ2-3; D gene: TRBD1; clone size: -; V gene: TRBV27; CDR3 DNA: TGTGCCAGCAGTTTATCGGTTTACGGCAACAGGGGGCGGGATACGCAGTATTTT; CDR3 protein: CASSLSVYGNRGRDTQYF
J gene: TRBJ2-7; D gene: -; clone size: -; V gene: TRBV6-6; CDR3 DNA: TGTGCCAGCATAGGCAGGGTAAAGGACGAGCAGTACTTC; CDR3 protein: CASIGRVKDEQYF
J gene: TRBJ1-1; D gene: TRBD1; clone size: -; V gene: TRBV6-1; CDR3 DNA: TGTGCCAGCAGTGAATGGAGGGACAGGGAAAAAGCTTTCTTT; CDR3 protein: CASSEWRDREKAFF
J gene: TRBJ2-2; D gene: -; clone size: -; V gene: TRBV11-3; CDR3 DNA: TGTGCCAGCAGCTTTGGGACAACGAACACCGGGGAGCTGTTTTTT; CDR3 protein: CASSFGTTNTGELFF
J gene: TRBJ2-3; D gene: TRBD1; clone size: few; V gene: TRBV9; CDR3 DNA: TGTGCCAGCAGCCCTCGGACAGGGGGCTTGAATACGCAGTATTTT; CDR3 protein: CASSPRTGGLNTQYF
J gene: TRBJ2-1; D gene: -; clone size: -; V gene: TRBV9; CDR3 DNA: TGTGCCAGCAGTCGTACCGCGGGTCTTACGAATGAGCAGTTCTTC; CDR3 protein: CASSRTAGLTNEQFF
J gene: TRBJ1-5; D gene: -; clone size: few; V gene: TRBV2; CDR3 DNA: TGTGCCAGCAGTGGCGGCAGGGATCATCAGCCCCAGCATTTT; CDR3 protein: CASSGGRDHQPQHF
J gene: TRBJ2-5; D gene: TRBD2; clone size: few; V gene: TRBV5-1; CDR3 DNA: TGCGCCAGCAGCCCTACCTTCCAGACTAGCGGAGAGACCCAGTACTTC; CDR3 protein: CASSPTFQTSGETQYF
J gene: TRBJ2-2; D gene: TRBD2; clone size: -; V gene: TRBV14; CDR3 DNA: TGTGCCAGCAGCCACTTCACGGGAGGAGATACCGGGGAGCTGTTTTTT; CDR3 protein: CASSHFTGGDTGELFF
J gene: TRBJ2-5; D gene: -; clone size: -; V gene: TRBV11-2; CDR3 DNA: TGTGCCAGCAGCACCGTACAGGGTTCGACCCAGTACTTC; CDR3 protein: CASSTVQGSTQYF
J gene: TRBJ2-3; D gene: -; clone size: -; V gene: TRBV10-3; CDR3 DNA: TGTGCCATCAGTGAGGGGGAGGGCACAGATACGCAGTATTTT; CDR3 protein: CAISEGEGTDTQYF
J gene: TRBJ2-7; D gene: -; clone size: -; V gene: TRBV18; CDR3 DNA: TGTGCCAGCTCACCGCCCCCGGGGGTTACCAGCGGGCAGTACTTC; CDR3 protein: CASSPPPGVTSGQYF
J gene: TRBJ2-7; D gene: TRBD1; clone size: -; V gene: TRBV7-2; CDR3 DNA: TGTGCCAGCAGCTTCCGACAGGGTCGCTACGAGCAGTACTTC; CDR3 protein: CASSFRQGRYEQYF
J gene: TRBJ1-1; D gene: TRBD1; clone size: -; V gene: TRBV6-6; CDR3 DNA: TGTGCCAGCAGCAGGGGGCCGTTGAACACTGAAGCTTTCTTT; CDR3 protein: CASSRGPLNTEAFF
J gene: TRBJ2-2; D gene: -; clone size: -; V gene: TRBV27; CDR3 DNA: TGTGCCAGCAGTTTAAGGGGAACGGCCGGGGAGCTGTTTTTT; CDR3 protein: CASSLRGTAGELFF
J gene: TRBJ1-1; D gene: TRBD1; clone size: -; V gene: TRBV5-1; CDR3 DNA: TGCGCCAGCAGCTCCCGGGGACAGGGGGAGAACACTGAAGCTTTCTTT; CDR3 protein: CASSSRGQGENTEAFF
J gene: TRBJ2-5; D gene: -; clone size: -; V gene: TRBV7-2; CDR3 DNA: TGTGCCAGCAGCCCTTCTAATACCGGGACCCAGTACTTC; CDR3 protein: CASSPSNTGTQYF
J gene: TRBJ2-1; D gene: TRBD2; clone size: -; V gene: TRBV7-9; CDR3 DNA: TGTGCCAGCAGCTCCGGGACTAGCGGTGATGTGGGGCAGTTCTTC; CDR3 protein: CASSSGTSGDVGQFF
J gene: TRBJ2-5; D gene: -; clone size: -; V gene: TRBV6-5; CDR3 DNA: TGTGCCAGCAGTTACCCGGGCGAGGGCAGCGGGACCCAGTACTTC; CDR3 protein: CASSYPGEGSGTQYF
J gene: TRBJ2-7; D gene: TRBD2; clone size: -; V gene: TRBV7-9; CDR3 DNA: TGTGCCAGCAGCACCCTTGCGGGAGGGAGCTACGAGCAGTACTTC; CDR3 protein: CASSTLAGGSYEQYF
J gene: TRBJ2-7; D gene: TRBD1; clone size: -; V gene: TRBV13; CDR3 DNA: TGTGCCAGCAGCCCCCGCGACAGGGGGTCCCTTTACGAGCAGTACTTC; CDR3 protein: CASSPRDRGSLYEQYF
J gene: TRBJ2-3; D gene: -; clone size: once; V gene: TRBV11-3; CDR3 DNA: TGTGCCAGCAGCTCCGACACCCGCACAGATACGCAGTATTTT; CDR3 protein: CASSSDTRTDTQYF
J gene: TRBJ2-7; D gene: -; clone size: -; V gene: TRBV4-1; CDR3 DNA: TGCGCCAGCAGCCAAGAGTTGTCAGGGAACTCCTACGAGCAGTACTTC; CDR3 protein: CASSQELSGNSYEQYF
J gene: TRBJ1-5; D gene: -; clone size: -; V gene: TRBV6-5; CDR3 DNA: TGTGCCAGCAGTTACGATTCCGGAGCGAATCAGCCCCAGCATTTT; CDR3 protein: CASSYDSGANQPQHF
J gene: TRBJ1-1; D gene: -; clone size: -; V gene: TRBV5-1; CDR3 DNA: TGCGCCAGCAGCCTGACGACTTCGGGGAACACTGAAGCTTTCTTT; CDR3 protein: CASSLTTSGNTEAFF
J gene: TRBJ2-7; D gene: -; clone size: -; V gene: TRBV7-9; CDR3 DNA: TGTGCCAGCAGCTTAGCCCCTTACTACGAGCAGTACTTC; CDR3 protein: CASSLAPYYEQYF
J gene: TRBJ2-7; D gene: -; clone size: -; V gene: TRBV30; CDR3 DNA: TGTGCCTGGAGTGCCCCGGGCGGGGCCTACGAGCAGTACTTC; CDR3 protein: CAWSAPGGAYEQYF
J gene: TRBJ2-7; D gene: -; clone size: -; V gene: TRBV7-9; CDR3 DNA: TGTGCCAGCAGCCACACCCCAAGCTACGAGCAGTACTTC; CDR3 protein: CASSHTPSYEQYF
J gene: TRBJ2-7; D gene: -; clone size: -; V gene: TRBV28; CDR3 DNA: TGTGCCAGCAGTTCCCCAGGGTACGAGCAGTACTTC; CDR3 protein: CASSSPGYEQYF
J gene: TRBJ1-1; D gene: -; clone size: -; V gene: TRBV4-3; CDR3 DNA: TGCGCCAGCAGCCAAGCTCGGGTGGAAGGCGCTGAAGCTTTCTTT; CDR3 protein: CASSQARVEGAEAFF
J gene: TRBJ2-7; D gene: TRBD1; clone size: -; V gene: TRBV2; CDR3 DNA: TGTGCCAGCAGTGTGGGGACAGGGGGCTCCTACGAGCAGTACTTC; CDR3 protein: CASSVGTGGSYEQYF
J gene: TRBJ2-3; D gene: TRBD1; clone size: -; V gene: TRBV27; CDR3 DNA: TGTGCCAGCAGGCCGGACAGGGCGGGCACAGATACGCAGTATTTT; CDR3 protein: CASRPDRAGTDTQYF
J gene: TRBJ1-3; D gene: -; clone size: -; V gene: TRBV28; CDR3 DNA: TGTGCCAGCACGCGCTCTGGAAACACCATATATTTT; CDR3 protein: CASTRSGNTIYF
J gene: TRBJ1-1; D gene: TRBD1; clone size: -; V gene: TRBV5-1; CDR3 DNA: TGCGCCAGCAGCTTACAGGGGGCAAATGAAGCTTTCTTT; CDR3 protein: CASSLQGANEAFF
J gene: TRBJ1-4; D gene: -; clone size: -; V gene: TRBV25-1; CDR3 DNA: TGTGCCAGCAGTCTGGGGGGAAATAATGAAAAACTGTTTTTT; CDR3 protein: CASSLGGNNEKLFF
J gene: TRBJ2-3; D gene: TRBD2; clone size: -; V gene: TRBV5-4; CDR3 DNA: TGTGCCAGCAGCTTGGAGGGCGGGGGGGCATCCGATACGCAGTATTTT; CDR3 protein: CASSLEGGGASDTQYF
J gene: TRBJ1-1; D gene: -; clone size: -; V gene: TRBV21-1; CDR3 DNA: TGTGCCAGCAGCAATAAATCCGGGACAGGGCTAATGAACACTGAAGCTTTCTTT; CDR3 protein: CASSNKSGTGLMNTEAFF
J gene: TRBJ2-1; D gene: -; clone size: -; V gene: TRBV30; CDR3 DNA: TGTGCCTGGAGTTCATTAGCCAAAACCTACAATGAGCAGTTCTTC; CDR3 protein: CAWSSLAKTYNEQFF
J gene: TRBJ1-2; D gene: TRBD1; clone size: many; V gene: TRBV27; CDR3 DNA: TGTGCCAGCGCCCCATCGTGGGACAGGACTAACTATGGCTACACCTTC; CDR3 protein: CASAPSWDRTNYGYTF
J gene: TRBJ1-2; D gene: TRBD1; clone size: once; V gene: TRBV6-1; CDR3 DNA: TGTGCCAGCAGTGTCCCGGACAGGGTCTATGGCTACACCTTC; CDR3 protein: CASSVPDRVYGYTF
J gene: TRBJ2-1; D gene: TRBD2; clone size: -; V gene: TRBV5-4; CDR3 DNA: TGTGCCAGCACTAATAACGGGGGGTATGAGCAGTTCTTC; CDR3 protein: CASTNNGGYEQFF
J gene: TRBJ2-7; D gene: TRBD2; clone size: -; V gene: TRBV10-3; CDR3 DNA: TGTGCCATCAGTGGGACTAGCGTCCCCTACGAGCAGTACTTC; CDR3 protein: CAISGTSVPYEQYF
J gene: TRBJ1-4; D gene: TRBD1; clone size: -; V gene: TRBV18; CDR3 DNA: TGTGCCAGCTCGCCCGGGGGACAGACTAATGAAAAACTGTTTTTT; CDR3 protein: CASSPGGQTNEKLFF
J gene: TRBJ2-3; D gene: TRBD2; clone size: -; V gene: TRBV7-2; CDR3 DNA: TGTGCCAGCCAACTAGCGGGAGTGGATACGCAGTATTTT; CDR3 protein: CASQLAGVDTQYF
J gene: TRBJ2-3; D gene: TRBD1; clone size: -; V gene: TRBV5-1; CDR3 DNA: TGCGCCAGCAGGGCCGGGACAGTTACAGATACGCAGTATTTT; CDR3 protein: CASRAGTVTDTQYF
J gene: TRBJ2-3; D gene: TRBD2; clone size: once; V gene: TRBV19; CDR3 DNA: TGTGCCAGTAGTATAGAAGGCCGGGGGGGCACAGATACGCAGTATTTT; CDR3 protein: CASSIEGRGGTDTQYF
J gene: TRBJ2-7; D gene: -; clone size: -; V gene: TRBV9; CDR3 DNA: TGTGCCAGCAGCGTCGGGTACAGGGGAGGCTCCTACGAGCAGTACTTC; CDR3 protein: CASSVGYRGGSYEQYF
J gene: TRBJ2-3; D gene: TRBD2; clone size: -; V gene: TRBV6-5; CDR3 DNA: TGTGCCAGCAGCCAGACTAGCGGATATACAGATACGCAGTATTTT; CDR3 protein: CASSQTSGYTDTQYF
J gene: TRBJ2-3; D gene: TRBD2; clone size: -; V gene: TRBV4-2; CDR3 DNA: TGTGCCAGCAGCCGCACGCCTGGGATCCTAGCGGGGGGGGACACAGATACGCAGTATTTT; CDR3 protein: CASSRTPGILAGGDTDTQYF
J gene: TRBJ1-5; D gene: -; clone size: -; V gene: TRBV5-1; CDR3 DNA: TGCGCCAGCAGCCGGGGAGGCAATCAGCCCCAGCATTTT; CDR3 protein: CASSRGGNQPQHF
J gene: TRBJ2-2; D gene: TRBD2; clone size: -; V gene: TRBV6-4; CDR3 DNA: TGTGCCAGCAGCGGGGGGTACACCGGGGAGCTGTTTTTT; CDR3 protein: CASSGGYTGELFF
J gene: TRBJ2-7; D gene: -; clone size: -; V gene: TRBV6-5; CDR3 DNA: TGTGCCAGCAGTTACTCGACACCCTTAGAGCAGTACTTC; CDR3 protein: CASSYSTPLEQYF
J gene: TRBJ1-1; D gene: TRBD1; clone size: -; V gene: TRBV5-1; CDR3 DNA: TGCGCCAGCAGCTTGGAGGGCAGGGGGATTGAAGCTTTCTTT; CDR3 protein: CASSLEGRGIEAFF
J gene: TRBJ1-3; D gene: -; clone size: once; V gene: TRBV6-1; CDR3 DNA: TGTGCCAGCAGTGAAGCAGGGAGCAACACCATATATTTT; CDR3 protein: CASSEAGSNTIYF